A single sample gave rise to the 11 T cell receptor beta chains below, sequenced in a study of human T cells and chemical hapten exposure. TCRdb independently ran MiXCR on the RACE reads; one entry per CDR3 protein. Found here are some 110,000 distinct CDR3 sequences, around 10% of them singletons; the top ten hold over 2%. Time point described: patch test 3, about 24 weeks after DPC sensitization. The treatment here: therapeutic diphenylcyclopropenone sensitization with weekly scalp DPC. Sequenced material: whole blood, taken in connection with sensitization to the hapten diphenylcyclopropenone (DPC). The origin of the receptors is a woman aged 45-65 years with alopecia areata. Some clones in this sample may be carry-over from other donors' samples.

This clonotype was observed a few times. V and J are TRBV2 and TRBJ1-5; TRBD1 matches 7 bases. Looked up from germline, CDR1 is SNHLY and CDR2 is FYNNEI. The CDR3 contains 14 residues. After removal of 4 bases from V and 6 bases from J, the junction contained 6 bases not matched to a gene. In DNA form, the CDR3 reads TGTGCCAGCAGTGGAGAGACAGGGACTCAGCCCCAGCATTTT. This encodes CASSGETGTQPQHF. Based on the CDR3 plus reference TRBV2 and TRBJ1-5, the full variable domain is EPEVTQTPSHQVTQMGQEVILRCVPISNHLYFYWYRQILGQKVEFLVSFYNNEISEKSEIFDDQFSVERPDGSNFTLKIRSTKLEDSAMYFCASSGETGTQPQHFGDGTRLSIL.

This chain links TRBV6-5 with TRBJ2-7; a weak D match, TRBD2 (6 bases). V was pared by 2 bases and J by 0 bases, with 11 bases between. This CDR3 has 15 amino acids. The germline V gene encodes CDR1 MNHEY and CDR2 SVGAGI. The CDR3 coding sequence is TGTGCCAGCAGTTACGCGGGGCAGGGCTCCTACGAGCAGTACTTC. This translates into CASSYAGQGSYEQYF.

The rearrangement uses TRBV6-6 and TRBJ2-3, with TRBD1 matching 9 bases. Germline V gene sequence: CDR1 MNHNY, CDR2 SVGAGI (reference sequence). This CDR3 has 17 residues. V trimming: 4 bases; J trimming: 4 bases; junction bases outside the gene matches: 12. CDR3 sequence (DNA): TGTGCCAGCAGTTTCCCCCTCGGACAGGGGATTGCAGATACGCAGTATTTT. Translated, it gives CASSFPLGQGIADTQYF.

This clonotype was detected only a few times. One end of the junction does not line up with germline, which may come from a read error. CDR3: CASSQDYLREQFF. The CDR3 region has the DNA TGTGCCAGCAGCCAAGACTACCTTCGGGAGCAGTTCTTC. J is TRBJ2-1 and V is TRBV4-3; tentatively, D is TRBD2 (5 bases). Germline CDR1 is LGHNA and CDR2 is YSLEER. The length of the CDR3 is 13 residues.

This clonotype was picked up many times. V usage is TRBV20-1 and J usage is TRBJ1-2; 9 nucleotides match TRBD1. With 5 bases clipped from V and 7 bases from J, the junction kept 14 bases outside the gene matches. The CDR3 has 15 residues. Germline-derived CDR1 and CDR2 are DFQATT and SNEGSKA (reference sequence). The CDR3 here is CSAGPRTGVTSGYTF. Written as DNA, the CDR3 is TGCAGTGCTGGACCCCGGACAGGGGTTACGAGTGGCTACACCTTC.

In nucleotides, the CDR3 is TGCGCCAGCAGCCAAGAACCCGGGTCTGGGGCCAACGTCCTGACTTTC. It yields the protein CASSQEPGSGANVLTF. V usage is TRBV4-3 and J usage is TRBJ2-6; D is undetermined. Germline V gene sequence: CDR1 LGHNA, CDR2 YSLEER. There are 16 residues in the CDR3. V was shortened by 0 bases and J by 1 base, with 7 bases between the two germline ends.

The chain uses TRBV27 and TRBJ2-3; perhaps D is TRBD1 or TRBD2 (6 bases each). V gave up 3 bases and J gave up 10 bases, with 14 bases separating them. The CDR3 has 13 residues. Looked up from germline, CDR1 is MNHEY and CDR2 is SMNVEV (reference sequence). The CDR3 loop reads CASSFPSGASQYF. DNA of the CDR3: TGTGCCAGCAGTTTCCCTTCGGGGGCGTCGCAGTATTTT.

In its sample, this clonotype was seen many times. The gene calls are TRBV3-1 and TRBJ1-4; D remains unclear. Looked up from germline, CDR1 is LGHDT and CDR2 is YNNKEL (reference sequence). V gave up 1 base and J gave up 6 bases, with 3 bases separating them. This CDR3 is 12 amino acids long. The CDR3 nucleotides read TGTGCCAGCAGCCAAGCAGATGAAAAACTGTTTTTT. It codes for CASSQADEKLFF.

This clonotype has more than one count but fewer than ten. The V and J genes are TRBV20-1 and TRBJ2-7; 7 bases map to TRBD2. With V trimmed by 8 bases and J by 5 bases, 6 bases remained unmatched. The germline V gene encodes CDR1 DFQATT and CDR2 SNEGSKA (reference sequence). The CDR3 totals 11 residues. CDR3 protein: CSPSGNDEQYF. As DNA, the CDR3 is TGCAGTCCGAGCGGGAATGACGAGCAGTACTTC.

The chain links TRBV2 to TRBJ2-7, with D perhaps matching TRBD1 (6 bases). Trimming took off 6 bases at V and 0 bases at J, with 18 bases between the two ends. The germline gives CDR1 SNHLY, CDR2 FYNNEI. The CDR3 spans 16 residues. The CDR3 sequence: CASSHGQLVSSYEQYF. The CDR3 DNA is TGTGCCAGCAGCCACGGACAGCTTGTGAGCTCCTACGAGCAGTACTTC.

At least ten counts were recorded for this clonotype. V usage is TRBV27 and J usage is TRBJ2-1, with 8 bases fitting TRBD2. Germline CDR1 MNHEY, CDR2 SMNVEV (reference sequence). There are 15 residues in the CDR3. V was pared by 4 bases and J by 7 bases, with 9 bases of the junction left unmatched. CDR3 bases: TGTGCCAGCAGTTCCCTCCGGGAGGGCGGGAATGAGCAGTTCTTC. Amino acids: CASSSLREGGNEQFF.